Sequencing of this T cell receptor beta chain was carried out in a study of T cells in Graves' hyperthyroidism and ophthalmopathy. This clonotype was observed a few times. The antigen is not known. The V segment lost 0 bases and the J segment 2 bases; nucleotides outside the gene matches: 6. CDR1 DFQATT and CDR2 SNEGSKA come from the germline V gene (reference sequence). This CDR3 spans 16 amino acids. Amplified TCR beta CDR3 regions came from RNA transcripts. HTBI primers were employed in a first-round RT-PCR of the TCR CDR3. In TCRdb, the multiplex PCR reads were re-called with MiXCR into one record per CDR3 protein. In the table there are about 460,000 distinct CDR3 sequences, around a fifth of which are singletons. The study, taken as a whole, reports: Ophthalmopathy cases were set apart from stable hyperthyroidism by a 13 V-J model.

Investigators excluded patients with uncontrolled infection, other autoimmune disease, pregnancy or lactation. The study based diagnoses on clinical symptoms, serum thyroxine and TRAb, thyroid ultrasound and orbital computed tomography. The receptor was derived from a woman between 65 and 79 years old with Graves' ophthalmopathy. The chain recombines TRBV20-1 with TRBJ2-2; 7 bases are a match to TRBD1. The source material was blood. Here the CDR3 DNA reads TGCAGTGCTAGAGATTGGGGGACAGTCAACACCGGGGAGCTGTTTTTT. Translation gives CSARDWGTVNTGELFF.